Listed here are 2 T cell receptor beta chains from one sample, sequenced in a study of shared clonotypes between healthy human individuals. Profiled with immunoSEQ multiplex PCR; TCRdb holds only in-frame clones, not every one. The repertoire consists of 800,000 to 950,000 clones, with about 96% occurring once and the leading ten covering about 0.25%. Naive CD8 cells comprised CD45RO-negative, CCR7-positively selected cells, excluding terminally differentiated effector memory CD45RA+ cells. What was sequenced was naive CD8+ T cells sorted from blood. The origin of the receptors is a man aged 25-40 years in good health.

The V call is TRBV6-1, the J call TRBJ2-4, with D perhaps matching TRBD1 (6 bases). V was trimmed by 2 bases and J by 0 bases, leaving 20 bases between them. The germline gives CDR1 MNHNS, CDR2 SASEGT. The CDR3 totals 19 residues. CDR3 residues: CASSERPEQGGIAKNIQYF. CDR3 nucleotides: TGTGCCAGCAGTGAAAGGCCGGAACAGGGTGGAATAGCCAAAAACATTCAGTACTTC.

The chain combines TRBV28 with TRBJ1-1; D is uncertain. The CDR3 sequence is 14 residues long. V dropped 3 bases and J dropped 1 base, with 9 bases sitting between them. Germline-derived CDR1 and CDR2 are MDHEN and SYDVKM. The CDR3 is CASSLTGPNTEAFF. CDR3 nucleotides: TGTGCCAGCAGTTTGACTGGGCCGAACACTGAAGCTTTCTTT.